The present entry profiles one T cell receptor beta chain with its context. About 5 patients' sorted CD4+ cells yielded CD25+CD127- cells. Sorting separated CD4+ and CD8+ T cells out of PBMCs. This sample is drawn from a study of CD8+ T cells in alopecia areata. RNA extraction was followed by reverse transcription into cDNA, which acted as the sequencing template. Measured with immunoSEQ multiplex PCR; TCRdb has only the in-frame clones, and not every one. The sample consists of about 37,000 clones, nearly 55% of them appearing once. Trimming shortened V by 4 bases and J by 0 bases, and 7 bases separated the two germline ends. The CDR3 runs 13 residues. Germline-derived CDR1 and CDR2 are SQVTM and ANQGSEA.

The sequence was obtained from a human donor with alopecia areata. Input material: CD4+ Tregs sorted from blood. The chain combines TRBV29-1 with TRBJ1-5; no clear D. CDR3 loop: CSVGQDSNQPQHF. CDR3 sequence (DNA): TGCAGCGTTGGCCAGGATAGCAATCAGCCCCAGCATTTT. The full variable domain, its missing parts supplied by reference TRBV29-1 and TRBJ1-5, is SAVISQKPSRDICQRGTSLTIQCQVDSQVTMMFWYRQQPGQSLTLIATANQGSEATYESGFVIDKFPISRPNLTFSTLTVSNMSPEDSSIYLCSVGQDSNQPQHFGDGTRLSIL.